This TCR beta chain was found in a study of blood T cell repertoires in COVID-19. The overall study: T cells, B-cell-depleted T cells, or PBMCs supplied cDNA or gDNA.

Sequencing used immunoSEQ multiplex PCR; TCRdb keeps in-frame clones, though not all of them. The data contain approximately 200,000 clones, about nine tenths of them singletons. This CDR3 is 17 amino acids long. Germline V gives CDR1 GTSNPN, CDR2 SVGIG (reference sequence). V lost 0 bases, J lost 1 base, and 10 bases stayed unmatched. Material for sequencing was peripheral blood. This chain joins TRBV30 and TRBJ1-1; 8 bases fit TRBD1. The source of this sequence is a woman in her sixties or seventies with acute or convalescent COVID-19. CDR3 sequence reads: CAWSVGDRGWRNTEAFF. In DNA, the CDR3 is TGTGCCTGGAGTGTAGGAGACAGGGGATGGAGGAACACTGAAGCTTTCTTT.